The 29 T cell receptor beta chains below come from one sample, sequenced in a study of CD8+ T cells in alopecia areata. CD4, CD8alpha, NKG2D, NKG2ACE and other markers were used to sort pooled cutaneous lymph node cells. RNA was isolated and reverse transcribed to cDNA, the sequencing template. Produced via immunoSEQ multiplex PCR; TCRdb's table is partial and in-frame only. The sample shows about 300,000 clones, none of them appearing just once. Sequencing was performed on CD4+ T cells sorted from a lymph node. The receptors come from a C3H/HeJ mouse with alopecia areata. Strain MHC haplotype: H2-k.

This clone was detected only a few times. Any gene name here is a mouse gene name. The read gets to within 4 residues of the CDR3 end, and the germline J gene fills in the rest. V is TRBV5 and J is TRBJ2-5; TRBD1 matches at 9 bases. The CDR3 extends over 15 amino acids. V lost 4 bases, J lost 3 bases, and 5 bases stayed unmatched. The germline V gene has CDR1 LGHNA and CDR2 YNLKQL (reference sequence). CDR3 protein: CASSPDRGYQDTQYF. The part of the CDR3 DNA that was read is TGTGCCAGCAGCCCGGACAGGGGCTATCAAGAC.

This clone turned up a few times. Here the gene names and germline are mouse. Read data end 4 residues before the CDR3 end; the end is taken from the germline J gene. The chain is built from TRBV1 and TRBJ2-3; 12 bases are shared with TRBD2. The CDR3 spans 17 residues. With V trimmed by 3 bases and J by 0 bases, 4 bases remained unmatched. Germline assignment: CDR1 NSQYPW and CDR2 LRSPGD (reference sequence). CDR3 region: CTCSARDWGVSAETLYF. The sequenced CDR3 bases are TGCACCTGCAGTGCCCGGGACTGGGGGGTTAGTGCAGAA.

A remark on this clone: Any gene name here is a mouse gene name. The read terminates 4 residues ahead of where the CDR3 ends, so the germline J gene completes it. Other nucleotide sequences from this sample produce the same CDR3. V is TRBV13-1 and J is TRBJ2-5; 8 nucleotides agree with TRBD2. Germline V lookup: CDR1 NSHNY, CDR2 SYGAGN. CDR3 length: 15 residues. The J segment lost 3 bases and the V segment lost 0 bases, leaving 3 bases of the junction unmatched. The sequenced CDR3 bases are TGTGCCAGCAGTGATGCTCTGGGGGGTCAAGAC. This translates into CASSDALGGQD. The whole CDR3 reads CASSDALGGQDTQYF.

This clone was picked up a small number of times. Gene names and germline match the mouse. The missing CDR3 end, 4 residues past where the read stops, is filled in from the germline J gene. The chain uses TRBV5 and TRBJ2-5; TRBD2 matches 8 bases. CDR3 length equals 15 residues. Trimming cost V 5 bases and J 0 bases; bases outside gene matches: 4. CDR1 and CDR2 from the germline V gene are LGHNA and YNLKQL (reference sequence). CDR3 DNA, as far as it was read: TGTGCCAGCAGCTCACTGGGGGCCAACCAAGAC. Protein product: CASSSLGANQD. In full, the CDR3 reads CASSSLGANQDTQYF.

This clone appeared many times. Gene names are the mouse ones. This CDR3 is CARNWGSAETLYF. Incomplete CDR3 DNA: TGTGCTAGAAACTGGGGAAGTGCAGAA. This chain joins TRBV17 and TRBJ2-3; 7 nucleotides line up with TRBD2. The observed sequence ends 4 residues before the CDR3 terminus, with the missing tail filled in from the germline J gene. The CDR3 runs 13 residues. From germline, CDR1 is MNHDT and CDR2 YYDKIL. Trimming removed 9 bases from V and 0 bases from J; junction bases left unmatched: 3.

Comments on this clone: Germline and genes: mouse. The CDR3 is cut off 4 residues early in the read; its end comes from the germline J gene. The chain recombines TRBV1 with TRBJ1-1; maybe TRBD1 (5 bases). Germline V gene data show CDR1 as NSQYPW and CDR2 as LRSPGD (reference sequence). Between the trimmed V and J ends, which lost 0 bases and 4 bases, there was a span of 12 bases. The CDR3 loop spans 15 amino acids. CDR3 DNA, as far as it was read: TGCACCTGCAGTGCAGATCGGAGGGGAGGCACA. Protein product: CTCSADRRGGT. The full CDR3 sequence reads CTCSADRRGGTEVFF.

For this clone: All gene names here are mouse names. The sequence runs out 4 residues before the end of the CDR3; the remainder is reconstructed from the germline J gene. The V gene is TRBV13-1, the J gene TRBJ2-4; a weak D match, TRBD1 (6 bases). The V gene lost 6 bases and the J gene lost 1 base, with 9 bases spanning the gap. This CDR3 contains 13 residues. CDR1 and CDR2 from the germline V gene are NSHNY and SYGAGN. The sequenced part of the CDR3 DNA is TGTGCCAGCACACAGGGTGGTCAAAAC. Residues: CASTQGGQN. The CDR3 reads in full as CASTQGGQNTLYF.

This clone was found a few times. Each gene name is a mouse one. Sequencing ends 4 residues short of the CDR3 end; the germline J gene provides the rest. The chain uses TRBV13-3 and TRBJ2-5, with 7 bases identical to TRBD1. This CDR3 has 14 amino acids. CDR1 is NNHDY and CDR2 is SYVADS in the germline V gene. V was pared by 3 bases and J by 2 bases, with 3 bases of the junction left unmatched. The CDR3 protein is CASSAQGSQDTQYF. The DNA read from the CDR3 is TGTGCCAGCAGTGCACAGGGGAGCCAAGAC.

This clone was detected only a few times. Mouse names are used for the genes. The CDR3 goes on 4 residues after the read ends, and that part is filled in from the germline J gene. The V and J genes are TRBV19 and TRBJ2-4, with D perhaps TRBD1 (6 bases). Trimming stripped 2 bases from V and 3 bases from J, with 7 bases between. Germline V lookup: CDR1 FNHDT, CDR2 SITEND (reference sequence). The CDR3 consists of 13 residues. CDR3 sequence reads: CASSMDSQNTLYF. The sequenced CDR3 bases are TGTGCCAGCAGTATGGACAGCCAAAAC.

Concerning this clone: The gene names given are mouse names. The read ends 4 residues early relative to the CDR3; the germline J gene fills the gap. The V call is TRBV13-2, the J call TRBJ1-2; 8 bases are a match to TRBD1. The CDR3 runs to 16 residues. Germline loops: CDR1 NNHNN, CDR2 SYGAGS (reference sequence). Trimming took 0 bases from V and 2 from J; bases not matched to a gene: 6. The CDR3 sequence: CASGDAQGARNSDYTF. CDR3 DNA, as far as it was read: TGTGCCAGCGGTGATGCTCAGGGGGCGCGGAACTCC.

Concerning this clone: The genes and germline here are from mouse. The sequenced CDR3 bases are TGTGCCAGCAGTGAAGCGGGACAATTATAT. Protein sequence: CASSEAGQLY. The whole CDR3 protein reads CASSEAGQLYEQYF. The chain has TRBV13-3 and TRBJ2-7; TRBD1 might be the D (6 bases). The sequenced fragment ends 4 residues before the CDR3 boundary, so the rest is inferred from the germline J gene. The CDR3 length is 14 residues. Germline-derived CDR1 and CDR2 are NNHDY and SYVADS.

The sample holds a few counts of this clone. Gene names are mouse gene names. The CDR3 end is not reached by the read, which stops 4 residues before it; the germline J gene fills it in. This chain connects TRBV19 to TRBJ2-3; D is possibly TRBD1 (5 bases). Trimming cost V 0 bases and J 0 bases, with 11 bases left between them. The CDR3 is 16 amino acids. Germline V gene sequence: CDR1 FNHDT, CDR2 SITEND (reference sequence). The CDR3 region is CASSIGTKNSAETLYF. CDR3 DNA (partial): TGTGCCAGCAGTATAGGGACAAAAAATAGTGCAGAA.

With respect to this clone: Genes and germline come from the mouse. The sequence runs out 4 residues before the end of the CDR3; the remainder is reconstructed from the germline J gene. This rearrangement joins TRBV13-2 to TRBJ1-2, with 7 bases fitting TRBD1. The J segment lost 3 bases and the V segment lost 5 bases, leaving 1 base of the junction unmatched. Per germline, CDR1 NNHNN and CDR2 SYGAGS (reference sequence). The CDR3 runs to 12 residues. CDR3 residues: CASGGQDSDYTF. The sequenced part of the CDR3 DNA is TGTGCCAGCGGCGGACAGGACTCC.

With regard to this clone: Gene names follow the mouse nomenclature. The CDR3 extends 4 residues past the end of the read, so its final part is completed from the germline J gene. The rearrangement links TRBV13-3 to TRBJ2-4; the match to TRBD2 covers 7 bases. The J segment lost 0 bases and the V segment lost 5 bases, leaving 3 bases of the junction unmatched. This CDR3 has 14 residues. Germline V gives CDR1 NNHDY, CDR2 SYVADS. The CDR3 reads CASRGLPSQNTLYF. CDR3 DNA, as far as it was read: TGTGCCAGCAGGGGACTGCCTAGTCAAAAC.

A note on this clone: Gene names and germline refer to mouse. The read finishes 4 residues shy of the CDR3 end, and the germline J gene is used to complete it. The same CDR3 also results from other DNA sequences found in this sample. V and J are TRBV31 and TRBJ2-5, with 8 bases lining up with TRBD2. In germline, CDR1 is GKSSPN, CDR2 SITVG. The CDR3 covers 14 residues. J lost 3 bases, V lost 1 base, and 3 bases had no gene match. The CDR3 sequence is CAWSPGTGQDTQYF. The sequenced CDR3 bases are TGTGCCTGGAGTCCTGGGACTGGTCAAGAC.

In its sample, this clone was seen a few times. Mouse names are used for the genes. The read falls 3 residues short of the CDR3 end, and the missing part is taken from the germline J gene. The V call is TRBV1, the J call TRBJ1-6; TRBD1 agrees at 11 bases. TRBJ1-6 is known as an ORF, though its function is uncertain. Germline CDR1 is NSQYPW and CDR2 is LRSPGD (reference sequence). This CDR3 is built from 17 residues. V lost 2 bases and J lost 5; bases outside the gene matches: 5. CDR3 bases read: TGCACCTGCAGTGCACCCGGGACAGGGGGAGATAATTCGCCC. It is translated as CTCSAPGTGGDNSP. The full-length CDR3 reads as CTCSAPGTGGDNSPLYF.

This clone was counted at least ten times. Gene labels here are mouse ones. The read halts 4 residues ahead of the CDR3 end, with the missing end drawn from the germline J gene. V is TRBV17 and J is TRBJ2-5; D not resolved. The germline V gene encodes CDR1 MNHDT and CDR2 YYDKIL. The CDR3 loop spans 14 amino acids. CDR3 DNA (partial): TGTGCTAGCAGTAGCCCCCTGGTTGGAGAC. This encodes CASSSPLVGD. The whole CDR3 protein is CASSSPLVGDTQYF. The complete variable domain, with remaining parts taken from reference TRBV17 and TRBJ2-5, reads DTTVKQNPRYKLARVGKPVNLICSQTMNHDTMYWYQKKPNQAPKLLLFYYDKILNREADTFEKFQSSRPNNSFCSLYIGSAGLEYSAMYLCASSSPLVGDTQYFGPGTRLLVL.

Concerning this clone itself: The germline and genes are mouse ones. The read halts 4 residues ahead of the CDR3 end, with the missing end drawn from the germline J gene. The chain combines TRBV1 with TRBJ2-1; the match to TRBD2 covers 12 bases. CDR1 and CDR2 from the germline V gene are NSQYPW and LRSPGD (reference sequence). The CDR3 runs to 15 residues. V was clipped by 4 bases and J by 3 bases; unmatched bases: 1. The CDR3 sequence is CTCSVDWGGYAEQFF. The sequenced CDR3 bases are TGCACCTGCAGTGTGGACTGGGGGGGCTATGCT.

Points on this clone: The genes and germline here are from mouse. The CDR3 end falls 4 residues outside the read, so it is completed with the germline J gene. The gene calls are TRBV13-2 and TRBJ2-1; 12 bases align to TRBD1. The J segment lost 6 bases and the V segment lost 2 bases, leaving 3 bases of the junction unmatched. Per germline, CDR1 NNHNN and CDR2 SYGAGS (reference sequence). The CDR3 runs 15 residues. The CDR3 spells CASGDGTGGRAEQFF. Incomplete CDR3 DNA: TGTGCCAGCGGTGACGGGACAGGGGGCCGTGCT.

A note on this clone: The germline and genes are mouse ones. The read terminates 4 residues ahead of where the CDR3 ends, so the germline J gene completes it. This chain uses TRBV13-1 with TRBJ1-2; 7 bases fit TRBD1. Germline values: CDR1 NSHNY, CDR2 SYGAGN. The CDR3 has 13 residues. The sequenced CDR3 bases are TGTGCCAGCAGTGACTCAGGGGGTCCC. Translated: CASSDSGGP. Given in full, the CDR3 is CASSDSGGPDYTF.

This clone was observed a few times. Gene labels here are mouse ones. The observed sequence ends 4 residues before the CDR3 terminus, with the missing tail filled in from the germline J gene. The identical CDR3 is also encoded by other nucleotide sequences in the sample. This chain uses TRBV19 with TRBJ2-1; D not certain. Germline V CDR1 and CDR2: FNHDT, SITEND (reference sequence). Trimming left V 2 bases short and J 6 bases short, with 3 bases between. The CDR3 runs to 11 residues. CDR3 in amino acids: CASSIGAEQFF. Partial CDR3 DNA: TGTGCCAGCAGTATTGGTGCT.

In this sample, this clone turned up a few times. A much bigger clone sits one base away, suggesting this may be a read error. Gene labels here are mouse ones. The read is 4 residues too short to cover the CDR3 end, so that end is filled in from the germline J gene. The chain has TRBV14 and TRBJ2-4; 10 bases are shared with TRBD1. The CDR3 is made up of 13 amino acids. Germline CDR1 is SGHDT and CDR2 is FRDEAV. The CDR3 protein is CASSRDRGNTLYF. CDR3 DNA (partial): TGTGCCAGCAGTCGGGACAGGGGAAAC.

This clone has just a few counts. These gene names are mouse names. The CDR3 end lies 4 residues beyond the end of the read and is filled in from the germline J gene. V and J are TRBV1 and TRBJ2-3; 8 bases are shared with TRBD2. The length of the CDR3 is 16 residues. CDR1 NSQYPW and CDR2 LRSPGD come from the germline V gene (reference sequence). V dropped 4 bases and J dropped 1; count of bases not matched to a gene: 7. The sequenced CDR3 bases are TGCACCTGCAGTGTGCGGGGGGGCGGTGGTGCAGAA. Translated, it gives CTCSVRGGGGAE. The whole CDR3 protein is CTCSVRGGGGAETLYF.

This clone showed up just a few times. The germline and genes are mouse ones. With the read ending 4 residues before the CDR3 end, the germline J gene is used to fill in that end. The sample contains more than one DNA sequence encoding this CDR3. This chain links TRBV31 with TRBJ1-2; TRBD1 agrees at 12 bases. CDR3 length equals 15 residues. The V and J ends lost 2 bases and 2 bases, in that order; junction bases with no gene match: 3. CDR1 and CDR2 (germline): GKSSPN, SITVG. The sequenced part of the CDR3 DNA is TGTGCCTGGAGTTTAGGGACAGGGGGCAACTCC. Translated: CAWSLGTGGNS. In full, the CDR3 reads CAWSLGTGGNSDYTF.

This clone was observed a handful of times. Genes here carry mouse names. The read comes to an end 4 residues before the CDR3 does, leaving the germline J gene to fill in the end. The rearrangement joins TRBV13-1 to TRBJ2-5; D unresolved. V shed 3 bases and J shed 0 bases, with 11 bases lying between them. This CDR3 has 15 amino acids. Per germline, CDR1 NSHNY and CDR2 SYGAGN. The CDR3 sequence is CASSALRFNQDTQYF. The covered CDR3 bases are TGTGCCAGCAGTGCCCTCAGGTTTAACCAAGAC.

Note on this clone: The gene symbols are mouse symbols. Other nucleotide sequences in the sample specify the same CDR3. CDR3 bases read: TGTGCCAGCAGCGACTGGGGGGGTAGTGCAGAA. Its translation: CASSDWGGSAE. The full CDR3 sequence reads CASSDWGGSAETLYF. The rearrangement joins TRBV19 to TRBJ2-3; 11 bases agree with TRBD2. Read coverage stops 4 residues before the CDR3 terminus; the germline J gene supplies the remainder. The CDR3 is 15 amino acids. J lost 0 bases, V lost 5 bases, and 2 bases had no gene match. The germline CDR1 and CDR2 sequences are FNHDT and SITEND (reference sequence). Based on the CDR3 plus reference TRBV19 and TRBJ2-3, the full variable domain is GGIITQTPKFLIGQEGQKLTLKCQQNFNHDTMYWYRQDSGKGLRLIYYSITENDLQKGDLSEGYDASREKKSSFSLTVTSAQKNEMAVFLCASSDWGGSAETLYFGSGTRLTVL.

This clone was found a few times. These gene names are mouse names. The read finishes 3 residues shy of the CDR3 end, and the germline J gene is used to complete it. This chain joins TRBV13-1 and TRBJ1-6; TRBD1 agrees at 7 bases. TRBJ1-6 is an open reading frame whose function is uncertain. In germline, CDR1 is NSHNY, CDR2 SYGAGN. The CDR3 extends over 14 amino acids. Germline trimming cut 4 bases from V and 4 bases from J; bases unmatched to any gene: 2. CDR3 residues: CASSKGQYNSPLYF. The CDR3 DNA, read in part, is TGTGCCAGCAGTAAGGGACAGTATAATTCGCCC.

A few counts support this clone. Gene names denote mouse genes. The DNA ends 4 residues before the CDR3 does, and the rest of the CDR3 is filled in from the germline J gene. Other DNA sequences of this sample code for an identical CDR3. The gene calls are TRBV1 and TRBJ2-2; 8 bases align to TRBD2. The CDR3 extends over 14 amino acids. The germline V gene has CDR1 NSQYPW and CDR2 LRSPGD (reference sequence). J was trimmed by 6 bases and V by 1 base; bases with no gene match: 1. The CDR3 is CTCSAAGGPGQLYF. The covered CDR3 bases are TGCACCTGCAGTGCAGCTGGGGGGCCCGGG.

Only a few counts were recorded for this clone. Germline and genes here are mouse. From the germline J gene comes the end of the CDR3, since the read stops 4 residues before it. Other nucleotide sequences in the sample specify the same CDR3. The chain combines TRBV5 with TRBJ2-5; TRBD2 aligns across 10 bases. The CDR3 sequence is 14 residues long. From germline, CDR1 is LGHNA and CDR2 YNLKQL (reference sequence). The DNA read from the CDR3 is TGTGCCAGCAGCCCCGACTGGGGGGAAGAC. It encodes CASSPDWGED. The complete CDR3 protein is CASSPDWGEDTQYF.